The present TCR beta chain was sequenced within a study of blood T cell repertoires in COVID-19. Across the study: Both acute and convalescent COVID-19 samples were obtained from the United States, Italy and Spain. T cells, B-cell-depleted T cells, or PBMCs supplied cDNA or gDNA.

Trimming at V came to 3 bases and at J to 3 bases, leaving 4 bases not matched to a gene. This CDR3 is 15 amino acids long. The V gene's germline CDR1 is LNHNV and CDR2 YYDKDF (reference sequence). The protocol was immunoSEQ multiplex PCR, while the TCRdb copy is restricted to in-frame clones and leaves out a portion. The data hold approximately 190,000 clones, with 88% observed a single time. Sequencing was performed on peripheral blood. The rearrangement links TRBV15 to TRBJ2-1; 8 positions match TRBD1. This clonotype was obtained from a man aged 35-49 years with active or convalescent COVID-19. The CDR3 loop is CATSSYRGIYNEQFF. For the CDR3, the DNA is TGTGCCACCAGCAGTTACAGGGGGATCTACAATGAGCAGTTCTTC.